These T cell receptor beta chains were read from a single sample in a study of control samples from healthy donors and cancer patients. Measured with immunoSEQ multiplex PCR; TCRdb has only the in-frame clones, and not every one. Of approximately 89,000 clones listed, 85% are singletons. The sequencing sample was made of blood. These receptors were collected from a woman in her 40s in good health. The CDR3 runs from the conserved cysteine through the conserved F or W. The D gene is left open where the match is weak. Clone size is given for some rows only: seen once, a few or many times, or a class if the clone is expanded.

TRBJ1-5 | NA | TRBV6-2/TRBV6-3 | NA | TGTGCCAGCAGTTATGGGCTTACACTAAGCAATCAGCCCCAGCATTTT | CASSYGLTLSNQPQHF
TRBJ1-1 | NA | TRBV9 | TRBD1 | TGTGCCAGCAGCCCCCTCAGGGGGGGCTCAGTAAGGAACACTGAAGCTTTCTTT | CASSPLRGGSVRNTEAFF
TRBJ1-6 | NA | TRBV5-1 | NA | TGCGCCAGCAGCACTTACGGGCCAGGGACGGCTTCACCCCTCCACTTT | CASSTYGPGTASPLHF
TRBJ2-1 | once | TRBV6-5 | NA | TGTGCCAGCAACAGGCTCGGGGCGGGGGAGCAGTTCTTC | CASNRLGAGEQFF
TRBJ2-7 | NA | TRBV19 | TRBD1 | TGTGCCAGTAGTTTTAAAGGACAGGGGTACTACGAGCAGTACTTC | CASSFKGQGYYEQYF
TRBJ2-7 | NA | TRBV14 | NA | TGTGCCAGCAGCCAAGATGACGGGTGGGACCTCTACGAGCAGTACTTC | CASSQDDGWDLYEQYF
TRBJ1-4 | NA | TRBV4-3 | NA | TGCGCCAGCAGCCAAGGCCACGGACGTATGGAAAAACTGTTTTTT | CASSQGHGRMEKLFF
TRBJ1-2 | NA | TRBV9 | TRBD1 | TGTGCCAGCAGCTTGGACAGGGGTGGCTACACCTTC | CASSLDRGGYTF
TRBJ2-3 | NA | TRBV19 | NA | TGTGCCAGTAGTATCGGCACGGTCACAGATACGCAGTATTTT | CASSIGTVTDTQYF
TRBJ2-7 | NA | TRBV6-5 | NA | TGTGCCAGCCGGGGCACGAGCTCCTACGAGCAGTACTTC | CASRGTSSYEQYF
TRBJ2-7 | NA | TRBV13 | NA | TGTGCCAGCAGCTTAGGGGGACACGGGGACCACGAGCAGTACTTC | CASSLGGHGDHEQYF
TRBJ2-2 | NA | TRBV12-3/TRBV12-4 | NA | TGTGCCAGCAGTCCTCCAGGGACCGGGGAGCTGTTTTTT | CASSPPGTGELFF
TRBJ1-1 | NA | TRBV19 | NA | TGTGCCAGTAGTACCAGGTCCCAGAACACTGAAGCTTTCTTT | CASSTRSQNTEAFF
TRBJ1-1 | NA | TRBV30 | TRBD1 | TGTGCCGGGACAGGCTGGGACACTGAAGCTTTCTTT | CAGTGWDTEAFF
TRBJ1-1 | NA | TRBV7-2 | NA | TGTGCCAGCAGCCTCGGGACTCCCCTGGGAGCTTTCTTT | CASSLGTPLGAFF
TRBJ2-3 | NA | TRBV21-1 | NA | TGTGCCAGCTGCCGGGGACAGACAAGCACAGATACGCAGTATTTT | CASCRGQTSTDTQYF
TRBJ2-4 | NA | TRBV19 | TRBD2 | TGTGCCAGTAGCCCTACAGGGCGAGGGACTAGCGGGGTGGCCAAAAACATTCAGTACTTC | CASSPTGRGTSGVAKNIQYF
TRBJ1-2 | NA | TRBV19 | NA | TGTGCCAGTAGGGCAGGGCGCTATGGCTACACCTTC | CASRAGRYGYTF
TRBJ2-7 | NA | TRBV6-2/TRBV6-3 | NA | TGTGCCAGCAGTTTTTATTACGAGCAGTACTTC | CASSFYYEQYF
TRBJ1-1 | NA | TRBV3-1/TRBV3-2 | NA | TGTGCCAGCAGCCAAGATTGGACAGAGAACACTGAAGCTTTCTTT | CASSQDWTENTEAFF
TRBJ2-1 | NA | TRBV3-1/TRBV3-2 | NA | TGTGCCAGCAGCCAAGGGTGGGGCCGTTACAATGAGCAGTTCTTC | CASSQGWGRYNEQFF
TRBJ2-3 | once | TRBV7-3 | TRBD2 | TGTGCCAGCAGCAAGCGGGGGGGGGCGGATACGCAGTATTTT | CASSKRGGADTQYF